This T cell receptor (beta chain) stems from a study of PD-1 blockade in mismatch repair-deficient tumors. Sequenced by immunoSEQ multiplex PCR; TCRdb stores in-frame clones only, minus some. This sample has around 33,000 clones, with approximately 80% found just once. CDR1 KGHSH and CDR2 LQKENI come from the germline V gene. The CDR3 loop spans 19 amino acids. Trimming took off 2 bases at V and 0 bases at J, with 22 bases between the two ends. The chain couples TRBV18 to TRBJ1-1; weak D call: TRBD1 (6 bases). The clonotype was recovered from an adult with mismatch repair-deficient cancer. Sequences were derived from PBMCs, sampled roughly 6 weeks after starting pembrolizumab. The CDR3, as DNA: TGTGCCAGCTCACCAATGCAAACAGGGCGATCACTTATGAACACTGAAGCTTTCTTT. Translation gives CASSPMQTGRSLMNTEAFF.